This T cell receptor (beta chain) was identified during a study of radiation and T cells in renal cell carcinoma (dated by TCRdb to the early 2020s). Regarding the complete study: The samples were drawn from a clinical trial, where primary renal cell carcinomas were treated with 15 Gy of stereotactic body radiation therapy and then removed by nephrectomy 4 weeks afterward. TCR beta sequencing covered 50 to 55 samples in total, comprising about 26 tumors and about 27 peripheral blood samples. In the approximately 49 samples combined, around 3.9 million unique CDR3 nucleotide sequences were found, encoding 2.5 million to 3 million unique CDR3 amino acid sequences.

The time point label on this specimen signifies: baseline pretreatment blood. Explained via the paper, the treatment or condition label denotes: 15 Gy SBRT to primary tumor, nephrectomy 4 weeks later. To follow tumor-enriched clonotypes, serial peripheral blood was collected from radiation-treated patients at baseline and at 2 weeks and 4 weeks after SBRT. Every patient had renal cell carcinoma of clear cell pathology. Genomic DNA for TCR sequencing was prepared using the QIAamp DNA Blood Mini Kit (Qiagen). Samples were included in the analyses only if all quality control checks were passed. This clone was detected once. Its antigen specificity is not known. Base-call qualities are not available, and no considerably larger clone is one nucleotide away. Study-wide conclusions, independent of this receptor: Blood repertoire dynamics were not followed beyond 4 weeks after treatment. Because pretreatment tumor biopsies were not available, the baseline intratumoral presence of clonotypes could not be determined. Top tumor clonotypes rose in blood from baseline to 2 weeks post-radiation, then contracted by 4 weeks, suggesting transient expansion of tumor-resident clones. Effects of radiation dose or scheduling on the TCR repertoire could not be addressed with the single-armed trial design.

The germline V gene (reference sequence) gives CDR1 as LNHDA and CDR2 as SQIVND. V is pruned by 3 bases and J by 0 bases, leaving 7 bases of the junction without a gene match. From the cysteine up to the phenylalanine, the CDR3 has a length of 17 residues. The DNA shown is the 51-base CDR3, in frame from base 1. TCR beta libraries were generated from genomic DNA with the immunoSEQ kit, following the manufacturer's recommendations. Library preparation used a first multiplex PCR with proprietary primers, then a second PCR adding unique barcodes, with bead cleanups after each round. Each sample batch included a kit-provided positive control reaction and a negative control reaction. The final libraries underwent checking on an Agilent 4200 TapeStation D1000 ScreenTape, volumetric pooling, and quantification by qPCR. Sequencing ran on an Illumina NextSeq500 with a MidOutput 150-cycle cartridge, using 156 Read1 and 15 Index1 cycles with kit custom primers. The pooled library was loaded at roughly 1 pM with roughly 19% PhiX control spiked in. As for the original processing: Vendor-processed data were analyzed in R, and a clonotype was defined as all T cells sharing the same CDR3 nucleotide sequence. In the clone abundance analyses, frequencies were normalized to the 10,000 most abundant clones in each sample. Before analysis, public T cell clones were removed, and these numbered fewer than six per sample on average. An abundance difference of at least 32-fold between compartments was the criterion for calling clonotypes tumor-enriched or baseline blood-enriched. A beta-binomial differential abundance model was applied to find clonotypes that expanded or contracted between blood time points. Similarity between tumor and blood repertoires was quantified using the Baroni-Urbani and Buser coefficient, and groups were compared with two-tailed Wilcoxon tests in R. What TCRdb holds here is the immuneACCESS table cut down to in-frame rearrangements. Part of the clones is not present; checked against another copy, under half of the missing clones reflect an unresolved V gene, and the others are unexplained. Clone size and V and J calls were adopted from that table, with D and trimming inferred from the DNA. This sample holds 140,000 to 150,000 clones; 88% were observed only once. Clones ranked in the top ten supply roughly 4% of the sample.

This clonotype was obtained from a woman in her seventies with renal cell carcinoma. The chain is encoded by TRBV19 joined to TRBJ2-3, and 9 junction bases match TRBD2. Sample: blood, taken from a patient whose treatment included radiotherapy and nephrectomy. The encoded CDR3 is CASSMRSRGGSTDTQYF. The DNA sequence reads TGTGCCAGTAGTATGAGATCGCGGGGGGGTAGCACAGATACGCAGTATTTT.